This T cell receptor beta chain was profiled in a study of long-term antiretroviral therapy in people with HIV. Across the whole study: Some samples came about a decade before the 2015 immediate-ART recommendation, and these were the earliest.

Per germline, CDR1 WNHNN and CDR2 SYGVQD (reference sequence). The CDR3 consists of 14 residues. V lost 3 bases to trimming and J lost 7 bases, with 13 bases between them. Assay version v3.0 of immunoSEQ was used, and it was run at survey level. This table comes from immunoSEQ multiplex PCR, and its TCRdb copy is limited to in-frame clones, with some not included. The table records 13,000 to 15,000 clones, around three quarters of them present only once. Points from the study as a whole: Despite increasing after ART, diversity remained lower than that of transplant donor controls. No data were available on ART adherence, viral resistance or therapy changes. Every time point showed a repertoire led by clones expanded before ART.

With respect to this clone: The antigen is undetermined.

V gene TRBV10-1 combines with J gene TRBJ1-5, with D possibly being TRBD1 (6 bases). The origin of this receptor is a man in his forties with HIV. The specimen was unsorted PBMCs, collected 3.2 years before starting antiretroviral therapy. CDR3 sequence reads: CASSEEDSGQPQHF. The CDR3 DNA is TGCGCCAGCAGTGAAGAGGACAGTGGGCAGCCCCAGCATTTT.